The 24 T cell receptor beta chains below were found in one sample sequenced in a study of siplizumab effects on memory and regulatory T cells (dated by TCRdb to 2018 to 2020). Library preparation used the immunoSEQ multiplex PCR assay. TCRdb's version of the immuneACCESS table is confined to in-frame rearrangements and falls short of the full clone set. An unresolved V gene accounts for under half of the shortfall where checked; the remainder is of unknown origin. This sample is represented by about 82,000 clones; 87% of them were singletons. 1.5% of the sample is held by the ten biggest clonotypes. Sequences were obtained from Tregs sorted from blood. The receptors come from a human donor in good health.

The chain uses TRBV9 and TRBJ1-2; no reliable D call. Germline CDR1 SGDLS, CDR2 YYNGEE. The CDR3 contains 12 residues. V was trimmed by 3 bases and J by 9 bases, leaving 12 bases between them. The CDR3 loop is CASSGVGLRYTF. The CDR3 region has the DNA TGTGCCAGCAGCGGGGTTGGGTTACGCTACACCTTC.

This rearrangement joins TRBV5-1 to TRBJ2-2; TRBD1 matches at 7 bases. Losses at the gene ends were 2 bases for V and 0 bases for J; bases not matched to a gene: 10. The CDR3 runs to 18 residues. Germline V gene lookup returns CDR1 SGHRS and CDR2 YFSETQ. CDR3 residues: CASSLAGQDPSNTGELFF. For the CDR3, the DNA is TGCGCCAGCAGCTTAGCAGGACAGGATCCATCGAACACCGGGGAGCTGTTTTTT.

The V gene is TRBV6-6, the J gene TRBJ2-7; D is unclear. Germline CDR1 and CDR2: MNHNY and SVGAGI (reference sequence). This CDR3 contains 12 residues. Trimming took off 7 bases at V and 6 bases at J, with 13 bases between the two ends. The CDR3 here is CASKAEVGEQYF. As DNA, the CDR3 is TGTGCCAGCAAGGCCGAGGTTGGCGAGCAGTACTTC.

This chain connects TRBV10-3 to TRBJ2-1, with D tentatively TRBD1 or TRBD2 (5 bases each). The CDR3 totals 17 residues. Germline V gene lookup returns CDR1 ENHRY and CDR2 SYGVKD. Trimming cost V 6 bases and J 4 bases, with 22 bases left between them. CDR3 sequence (DNA): TGTGCCATCAGCCCCCCCTCTTCGGGACCAAGTTACAATGAGCAGTTCTTC. Translated, it gives CAISPPSSGPSYNEQFF.

The chain's CDR3 is CASSQTPPQGANTEAFF. In DNA, the CDR3 is TGCGCCAGCAGCCAAACCCCCCCCCAGGGGGCGAACACTGAAGCTTTCTTT. This sequence joins TRBV4-3 and TRBJ1-1; 8 nucleotides agree with TRBD1. Germline V CDR1 and CDR2: LGHNA, YSLEER. V lost 2 bases to trimming and J lost 1 base; unmatched junction nucleotides: 9. The CDR3 is 17 amino acids.

This clone was detected once. The chain is built from TRBV7-9 and TRBJ2-1; D might be TRBD1 or TRBD2, each matching 6 bases. CDR3 length: 15 residues. V lost 7 bases to trimming and J lost 5 bases, with 18 bases between them. CDR1 is SEHNR and CDR2 is FQNEAQ in the germline V gene (reference sequence). CDR3 residues: CASNPWGARNNEQFF. The CDR3 DNA is TGTGCCAGCAACCCTTGGGGGGCGCGGAACAATGAGCAGTTCTTC.

The V call is TRBV27, the J call TRBJ2-3; D is tentatively TRBD1 or TRBD2 (7 bases each). CDR3 length: 15 amino acids. Trimming removed 4 bases at V and 3 bases at J, with 14 bases between. The germline CDR1 and CDR2 sequences are MNHEY and SMNVEV (reference sequence). CDR3 sequence (DNA): TGTGCCAGCAGTTCCCCAGGGGGGGTGACAGATACGCAGTATTTT. Amino acid sequence: CASSSPGGVTDTQYF.

The chain is built from TRBV5-1 and TRBJ2-3; TRBD2 matches 7 bases. The CDR3 totals 14 residues. Germline V gene data show CDR1 as SGHRS and CDR2 as YFSETQ. Unmatched junction bases numbered 1, after V lost 3 bases and J lost 0 bases. CDR3 residues: CASSWGGSTDTQYF. CDR3 sequence (DNA): TGCGCCAGCAGCTGGGGGGGTAGCACAGATACGCAGTATTTT.

The V and J genes are TRBV18 and TRBJ2-2; no reliable D call. V was trimmed by 3 bases and J by 0 bases, leaving 8 bases between them. The CDR3 runs to 15 residues. Germline-derived CDR1 and CDR2 are KGHSH and LQKENI. DNA of the CDR3: TGTGCCAGCTCACCTTTCGGACCGAACACCGGGGAGCTGTTTTTT. Its protein product is CASSPFGPNTGELFF.

The chain employs TRBV6-5 and TRBJ2-1; 11 bases match TRBD2. Looked up from germline, CDR1 is MNHEY and CDR2 is SVGAGI. J lost 9 bases, V lost 4 bases, and 8 bases had no gene match. The CDR3 covers 15 residues. This CDR3 reads CASSLLAGDRGEQFF. In DNA form, the CDR3 reads TGTGCCAGCAGTTTACTAGCGGGGGACCGTGGTGAGCAGTTCTTC.

The gene calls are TRBV7-3 and TRBJ2-3; maybe TRBD1 (5 bases). This CDR3 has 15 amino acids. The V and J ends lost 1 base and 2 bases respectively, with 10 bases between them. CDR1 is SGHTA, CDR2 FQGTGA, per germline. The CDR3 DNA is TGTGCCAGCAGCTTAAAGGGGATCTCCACAGATACGCAGTATTTT. This codes for CASSLKGISTDTQYF.

The rearrangement links TRBV19 to TRBJ2-2; TRBD2 might be the D (6 bases). V lost 0 bases to trimming and J lost 8 bases, with 16 bases between them. The length of the CDR3 is 16 residues. CDR1 and CDR2 (germline): LNHDA, SQIVND (reference sequence). CDR3 bases: TGTGCCAGTAGTATAGATCCCCCGGGGGTAATTGGGGAGCTGTTTTTT. This encodes CASSIDPPGVIGELFF.

The V call is TRBV10-3, the J call TRBJ1-4; D is unresolved. Trimming pared 10 bases from V and 5 bases from J, leaving 8 bases between. Per the germline V gene, CDR1 is ENHRY and CDR2 is SYGVKD. The CDR3 has 11 amino acids. The CDR3 sequence: CATRENEKLFF. CDR3 coding DNA: TGTGCCACCAGAGAGAATGAAAAACTGTTTTTT.

The genes are TRBV28 and TRBJ2-7, with no clear D. Per the germline V gene, CDR1 is MDHEN and CDR2 is SYDVKM. The CDR3 has 14 residues. Trimming took off 5 bases at V and 1 base at J, with 12 bases between the two ends. CDR3: CASSPFRASYEQYF. CDR3 nucleotide sequence: TGTGCCAGCAGTCCGTTTCGGGCTTCCTACGAGCAGTACTTC.

V and J are TRBV30 and TRBJ2-2, with 7 bases matching TRBD1. The CDR3 loop spans 12 amino acids. Trimming at V came to 5 bases and at J to 3 bases, leaving 0 bases not matched to a gene. Germline V gene lookup returns CDR1 GTSNPN and CDR2 SVGIG (reference sequence). Here the CDR3 reads CAWDRDTGELFF. The CDR3 DNA is TGTGCCTGGGACAGGGACACCGGGGAGCTGTTTTTT. The whole variable domain, remainder taken from reference TRBV30 and TRBJ2-2, is SQTIHQWPATLVQPVGSPLSLECTVEGTSNPNLYWYRQAAGRGLQLLFYSVGIGQISSEVPQNLSASRPQDRQFILSSKKLLLSDSGFYLCAWDRDTGELFFGEGSRLTVL.

This clone was detected once. The chain uses TRBV28 and TRBJ1-5, with D possibly being TRBD1 (6 bases). Trimming took off 5 bases at V and 16 bases at J, with 21 bases between the two ends. This CDR3 is 13 amino acids long. Looked up from germline, CDR1 is MDHEN and CDR2 is SYDVKM. The CDR3 here is CASSPPTTGRQHF. The CDR3 region has the DNA TGTGCCAGCAGTCCACCGACGACAGGCCGTCAACATTTT.

This chain links TRBV21-1 with TRBJ2-2; TRBD2 is the table's D call, not checked against the DNA. TRBV21-1 is termed a pseudogene. This CDR3 is built from 14 residues. CDR3 sequence: CASKVSFCTGELFF. The CDR3 DNA sequence: TGTGCCAGCAAAGTGAGTTTTTGCACCGGGGAGCTGTTTTTT.

The gene calls are TRBV5-4 and TRBJ2-3; unclear D gene. CDR1 SGHNT and CDR2 YYREEE come from the germline V gene (reference sequence). This CDR3 spans 15 amino acids. V lost 3 bases and J lost 4, with 15 bases in between. The CDR3 bases are TGTGCCAGCAGCTCTGCGGAAACCCCTCCAGATACGCAGTATTTT. It translates to CASSSAETPPDTQYF.

The chain's CDR3 is CASTLTGGGTDTQYF. The CDR3 bases are TGTGCCAGCACATTGACAGGGGGCGGGACAGATACGCAGTATTTT. This chain connects TRBV2 to TRBJ2-3; 10 bases agree with TRBD1. From germline, CDR1 is SNHLY and CDR2 FYNNEI. The J segment lost 3 bases and the V segment lost 7 bases, leaving 7 bases of the junction unmatched. The CDR3 spans 15 residues.

This chain links TRBV10-3 with TRBJ1-1, with 7 positions matching TRBD1. The CDR3 consists of 14 residues. Germline-derived CDR1 and CDR2 are ENHRY and SYGVKD. The J segment lost 4 bases and the V segment lost 9 bases, leaving 11 bases of the junction unmatched. CDR3 nucleotides: TGTGCCATAGGTACAGGGGAAATGAGCACTGAAGCTTTCTTT. It translates to CAIGTGEMSTEAFF.

This rearrangement joins TRBV2 to TRBJ2-2; TRBD2 agrees at 13 bases. The V and J ends lost 5 bases and 0 bases, in that order; junction bases with no gene match: 6. The CDR3 totals 18 residues. Germline values: CDR1 SNHLY, CDR2 FYNNEI. CDR3 in amino acids: CASSRLAGGPPNTGELFF. In DNA, the CDR3 is TGTGCCAGCAGTAGACTAGCGGGGGGCCCCCCGAACACCGGGGAGCTGTTTTTT.

This clone was observed a handful of times. V and J are TRBV5-4 and TRBJ2-5; D is undetermined. CDR1 SGHNT and CDR2 YYREEE come from the germline V gene (reference sequence). The CDR3 is made up of 14 amino acids. Trimming cost V 0 bases and J 3 bases, with 9 bases left between them. In DNA form, the CDR3 reads TGTGCCAGCAGCTTGGGAACTCTCAAAGAGACCCAGTACTTC. The encoded protein is CASSLGTLKETQYF.

The chain combines TRBV5-1 with TRBJ2-7; D is perhaps TRBD1 (6 bases). V gave up 1 base and J gave up 1 base, with 6 bases separating them. The germline gives CDR1 SGHRS, CDR2 YFSETQ. There are 13 residues in the CDR3. The CDR3 nucleotides read TGCGCCAGCAGCTTGACAGGGTCCTACGAGCAGTACTTC. This codes for CASSLTGSYEQYF.

This chain links TRBV7-9 with TRBJ2-1, with TRBD2 as a possible D gene (7 bases). There are 15 residues in the CDR3. Germline-derived CDR1 and CDR2 are SEHNR and FQNEAQ (reference sequence). The V gene lost 3 bases and the J gene lost 5 bases, with 14 bases spanning the gap. The CDR3 DNA reads TGTGCCAGCAGCTTTATGGGGGGGCTGGACAATGAGCAGTTCTTC. Translation gives CASSFMGGLDNEQFF.